The 30 T cell receptor beta chains listed next were all sequenced from one sample in a study of blood T cell repertoires in COVID-19. Repertoires were generated with immunoSEQ multiplex PCR, while TCRdb's copy carries only in-frame clones and drops some. This sample has about 66,000 clones, with about 88% found just once. The sequenced sample consisted of peripheral blood. Receptor source: a man aged 65-85 years with acute or convalescent COVID-19.

The table lists this clone with a count of one. The V gene is TRBV2, the J gene TRBJ2-1; TRBD2 matches 8 bases. This CDR3 has 14 residues. In germline, CDR1 is SNHLY, CDR2 FYNNEI. V lost 2 bases, J lost 6 bases, and 3 bases stayed unmatched. This CDR3 is CASSEPLAGNEQFF. In DNA, the CDR3 is TGTGCCAGCAGTGAACCTCTAGCGGGCAATGAGCAGTTCTTC.

The chain recombines TRBV6-2 or TRBV6-3 with TRBJ2-1; 7 bases are shared with TRBD1. The CDR3 has 16 amino acids. Trimming removed 4 bases from V and 5 bases from J; junction bases left unmatched: 11. CDR1 and CDR2 (germline): MNHEY, SVGEGT. CDR3 DNA sequence: TGTGCCAGCAGTTCTATTTTCTACAGGGGCAACAATGAGCAGTTCTTC. It is translated as CASSSIFYRGNNEQFF.

V is TRBV3-1 (or the pseudogene TRBV3-2) and J is TRBJ2-7; tentative D call: TRBD1 (5 bases). This CDR3 has 14 amino acids. Germline CDR1 reads LGHDT; CDR2 reads YNNKEL (reference sequence). The V end was cut by 4 bases, the J end by 0 bases, with 10 bases between. CDR3 sequence (DNA): TGTGCCAGCAGCCCGACAGTTGGCTCCTACGAGCAGTACTTC. This translates into CASSPTVGSYEQYF.

This rearrangement joins TRBV28 to TRBJ1-1, with D possibly TRBD1 on 6 matching bases. V was cut by 3 bases and J by 0 bases, with 11 bases left in between. The CDR3 totals 15 residues. Germline loops: CDR1 MDHEN, CDR2 SYDVKM. The chain's CDR3 is CASSFSDRMNTEAFF. The CDR3 region has the DNA TGTGCCAGCAGTTTCTCAGACAGGATGAACACTGAAGCTTTCTTT.

This clone was observed a few times. The chain has TRBV19 and TRBJ2-5, with D perhaps TRBD2 (5 bases). Between the trimmed V and J ends, which lost 4 bases and 1 base, there was a span of 13 bases. The CDR3 is 15 amino acids. In germline, CDR1 is LNHDA, CDR2 SQIVND (reference sequence). The CDR3 sequence is CASSTGSGLQETQYF. The CDR3 DNA reads as TGTGCCAGTAGTACGGGGTCAGGACTCCAAGAGACCCAGTACTTC. Drawing the rest from reference TRBV19 and TRBJ2-5, the complete variable domain is DGGITQSPKYLFRKEGQNVTLSCEQNLNHDAMYWYRQDPGQGLRLIYYSQIVNDFQKGDIAEGYSVSREKKESFPLTVTSAQKNPTAFYLCASSTGSGLQETQYFGPGTRLLVL.

This clone turned up a few times. V usage is TRBV7-9 and J usage is TRBJ2-7; TRBD1 matches at 7 bases. Germline V gives CDR1 SEHNR, CDR2 FQNEAQ (reference sequence). Trimming removed 4 bases from V and 5 bases from J; junction bases left unmatched: 14. CDR3 length: 16 residues. Here the CDR3 DNA reads TGTGCCAGCAGCTCAAGAACCGACAGGGTCCGGCACGAGCAGTACTTC. It translates to CASSSRTDRVRHEQYF.

This sequence joins TRBV4-2 and TRBJ1-5; the D is unclear. From germline, CDR1 is LGHNA and CDR2 YNFKEQ. Trimming shortened V by 0 bases and J by 6 bases, and 6 bases separated the two germline ends. This CDR3 comprises 13 residues. The CDR3 DNA is TGTGCCAGCAGCCAAGAAACGGGTCAGCCCCAGCATTTT. It is translated as CASSQETGQPQHF.

The gene calls are TRBV7-2 and TRBJ1-5; D not certain. Trimming removed 3 bases from V and 0 bases from J, with 12 bases in between. CDR3 length: 16 amino acids. Germline lookup yields CDR1 SGHTA and CDR2 FQGNSA. The CDR3 protein is CASSFSSSYSNQPQHF. CDR3 nucleotides: TGTGCCAGCAGCTTCTCGTCCAGTTATAGCAATCAGCCCCAGCATTTT.

The rearrangement uses TRBV7-9 and TRBJ1-4, with D unclear. Germline CDR1 reads SEHNR; CDR2 reads FQNEAQ (reference sequence). The CDR3 spans 13 residues. Trimming shortened V by 11 bases and J by 0 bases, and 10 bases separated the two germline ends. CDR3 loop: CAGTGATNEKLFF. CDR3 DNA sequence: TGTGCCGGAACGGGTGCAACTAATGAAAAACTGTTTTTT.

The chain links TRBV4-1 to TRBJ1-1, with 10 bases aligning to TRBD1. CDR3 length: 15 residues. The germline V gene encodes CDR1 MGHRA and CDR2 YSYEKL. Trimming cost V 3 bases and J 3 bases; bases outside gene matches: 4. The CDR3 coding sequence is TGCGCCAGCAGCCACCTTGGACAGGGGGACACTGAAGCTTTCTTT. Its protein is CASSHLGQGDTEAFF.

CDR3 protein: CASSDGRGRARTLFF. CDR3 nucleotides: TGTGCCAGCAGTGATGGCCGGGGTCGGGCACGGACACTGTTTTTT. The chain couples TRBV2 to TRBJ1-4; D remains unclear. CDR3 length: 15 amino acids. Trimming removed 3 bases from V and 13 bases from J, with 21 bases in between. Germline CDR1 and CDR2: SNHLY and FYNNEI.

CDR3 residues: CASSYSAGEYNEQFF. The CDR3 bases are TGTGCCAGCAGTTACTCAGCGGGCGAGTACAATGAGCAGTTCTTC. The chain combines TRBV6-5 with TRBJ2-1; D might be TRBD2 (6 bases). V was trimmed by 0 bases and J by 4 bases, leaving 10 bases between them. The germline gives CDR1 MNHEY, CDR2 SVGAGI. CDR3 length: 15 amino acids.

This chain joins TRBV19 and TRBJ1-6; 10 bases align to TRBD1. The CDR3 is 18 residues long. V was clipped by 3 bases and J by 0 bases; unmatched bases: 5. The germline CDR1 and CDR2 sequences are LNHDA and SQIVND (reference sequence). This chain's CDR3 is CASSIDRGPASYNSPLHF. The CDR3 DNA sequence: TGTGCCAGTAGTATTGACAGGGGGCCGGCCTCCTATAATTCACCCCTCCACTTT. Full variable domain (missing parts from reference TRBV19 and TRBJ1-6): DGGITQSPKYLFRKEGQNVTLSCEQNLNHDAMYWYRQDPGQGLRLIYYSQIVNDFQKGDIAEGYSVSREKKESFPLTVTSAQKNPTAFYLCASSIDRGPASYNSPLHFGNGTRLTVT.

The gene calls are TRBV19 and TRBJ1-2; 7 bases line up with TRBD1. Germline-derived CDR1 and CDR2 are LNHDA and SQIVND (reference sequence). The CDR3 spans 16 residues. The ends lost 6 bases at V and 4 bases at J; junction bases unmatched: 14. As DNA, the CDR3 is TGTGCCAGTAGATCGACAGGGAGTGCGAGAAGCTATGGCTACACCTTC. Protein sequence: CASRSTGSARSYGYTF.

This clone was counted only a few times. The chain's CDR3 is CASSFGTGQTGELFF. CDR3 nucleotides: TGTGCCAGCAGCTTTGGGACAGGGCAGACCGGGGAGCTGTTTTTT. The chain combines TRBV5-4 with TRBJ2-2; 9 bases align to TRBD1. The V gene's germline CDR1 is SGHNT and CDR2 YYREEE (reference sequence). Trimming took 2 bases from V and 5 from J; bases not matched to a gene: 4. The CDR3 has 15 amino acids. The full variable domain, rest sourced from reference TRBV5-4 and TRBJ2-2, is ETGVTQSPTHLIKTRGQQVTLRCSSQSGHNTVSWYQQALGQGPQFIFQYYREEENGRGNFPPRFSGLQFPNYSSELNVNALELDDSALYLCASSFGTGQTGELFFGEGSRLTVL.

The chain uses TRBV7-2 and TRBJ2-7; 11 bases match TRBD1. CDR1 is SGHTA and CDR2 is FQGNSA in the germline V gene. The trim removed 1 base at V and 4 bases at J, leaving 6 bases unmatched. CDR3 length: 16 amino acids. The CDR3 reads CASSLDWTGGLYEQYF. The DNA for the CDR3 is TGTGCCAGCAGCTTAGACTGGACAGGGGGCCTTTACGAGCAGTACTTC.

This sequence joins TRBV5-1 and TRBJ2-3, with 10 nucleotides matching TRBD2. The CDR3 consists of 15 residues. With 2 bases clipped from V and 3 bases from J, the junction kept 3 bases outside the gene matches. From germline, CDR1 is SGHRS and CDR2 YFSETQ. The CDR3 loop is CASSFRAGGTDTQYF. DNA of the CDR3: TGCGCCAGCAGCTTTAGAGCGGGGGGGACAGATACGCAGTATTTT.

This chain connects TRBV5-4 to TRBJ1-2, with 9 bases identical to TRBD1. Trimming removed 2 bases from V and 8 bases from J; junction bases left unmatched: 7. The CDR3 totals 14 residues. Germline V gives CDR1 SGHNT, CDR2 YYREEE (reference sequence). CDR3 region: CASSLERDRAGYTF. CDR3 DNA: TGTGCCAGCAGCTTAGAACGGGACAGGGCCGGCTACACCTTC. Complete variable domain (other parts from reference TRBV5-4 and TRBJ1-2): ETGVTQSPTHLIKTRGQQVTLRCSSQSGHNTVSWYQQALGQGPQFIFQYYREEENGRGNFPPRFSGLQFPNYSSELNVNALELDDSALYLCASSLERDRAGYTFGSGTRLTVV.

This clone was detected only once. V usage is TRBV4-2 and J usage is TRBJ1-6; D gene uncertain. The germline V gene has CDR1 LGHNA and CDR2 YNFKEQ. V gave up 0 bases and J gave up 7 bases, with 16 bases separating them. There are 17 residues in the CDR3. CDR3 in amino acids: CASSQDSPGTSNSPLHF. The CDR3 bases are TGTGCCAGCAGCCAAGATTCTCCAGGTACGTCGAATTCACCCCTCCACTTT.

This chain connects TRBV6-5 to TRBJ1-2; tentatively, D is TRBD1 (5 bases). Germline V gene lookup returns CDR1 MNHEY and CDR2 SVGAGI. The CDR3 sequence is 16 residues long. Trimming stripped 2 bases from V and 2 bases from J, with 15 bases between. The CDR3 sequence: CASSYSIGRANYGYTF. Here the CDR3 DNA reads TGTGCCAGCAGTTACAGTATTGGCAGGGCAAACTATGGCTACACCTTC.

The V and J genes are TRBV5-5 and TRBJ1-3, with D possibly matching TRBD1 (5 bases). V lost 1 base, J lost 2 bases, and 16 bases lay in between. CDR1 and CDR2 from the germline V gene are SGHKS and YYEKEE (reference sequence). The CDR3 consists of 17 residues. CDR3 sequence reads: CASSLSGGGYTGNTIYF. CDR3 in DNA: TGTGCCAGCAGCTTGTCCGGGGGAGGGTATACTGGAAACACCATATATTTT.

The rearrangement joins TRBV9 to TRBJ2-5; 8 positions agree with TRBD1. Trimming at V came to 4 bases and at J to 2 bases, leaving 4 bases not matched to a gene. This CDR3 spans 14 amino acids. Germline lookup yields CDR1 SGDLS and CDR2 YYNGEE. The DNA of the CDR3 is TGTGCCAGCAGCAACGGACAGGGTCAAGAGACCCAGTACTTC. Encoded protein: CASSNGQGQETQYF.

The chain uses TRBV2 and TRBJ1-6; D remains ambiguous. The CDR3 extends over 12 amino acids. The germline V gene has CDR1 SNHLY and CDR2 FYNNEI. The ends were cut back, 7 bases at V and 9 bases at J, with 10 bases in the middle. As DNA, the CDR3 is TGTGCCAGCATGGGCGAGGGTTCACCCCTCCACTTT. This codes for CASMGEGSPLHF.

In DNA form, the CDR3 reads TGCGCCCCCCCCCGACGACCCCCCCCTACAGGGCTTGGGGAGACCCAGTACTTC. Protein product: CAPPRRPPPTGLGETQYF. The chain uses TRBV4-1 and TRBJ2-5; the D gene is possibly TRBD1 (6 bases). Germline CDR1 and CDR2: MGHRA and YSYEKL. The CDR3 contains 18 residues. V lost 11 bases and J 5 bases, leaving 33 bases between the germline ends.

The chain couples TRBV6-6 to TRBJ1-2, with D unresolved. Trimming took off 5 bases at V and 4 bases at J, with 8 bases between the two ends. The CDR3 runs 12 residues. In germline, CDR1 is MNHNY, CDR2 SVGAGI (reference sequence). The CDR3 is CASSPGSYGYTF. CDR3 DNA: TGTGCCAGCAGTCCGGGGTCCTATGGCTACACCTTC.

V usage is TRBV5-4 and J usage is TRBJ1-3, with 9 positions matching TRBD1. Germline loops: CDR1 SGHNT, CDR2 YYREEE (reference sequence). The CDR3 contains 19 residues. Germline trimming cut 2 bases from V and 0 bases from J; bases unmatched to any gene: 12. CDR3 DNA: TGTGCCAGCAGCTTACCGACCTTAGGACAGGGGTCCTCTGGAAACACCATATATTTT. It yields the protein CASSLPTLGQGSSGNTIYF.

This chain uses TRBV19 with TRBJ2-7, with 7 bases fitting TRBD2. Losses at the gene ends were 5 bases for V and 2 bases for J; bases not matched to a gene: 9. CDR1 is LNHDA, CDR2 SQIVND, per germline (reference sequence). This CDR3 has 15 residues. In DNA, the CDR3 is TGTGCCAGTAGTGGGATAACTAGCGACACCTACGAGCAGTACTTC. Amino acid sequence: CASSGITSDTYEQYF.

This rearrangement joins TRBV5-6 to TRBJ1-6; D possibly corresponds to TRBD1 (6 bases). Per germline, CDR1 SGHDT and CDR2 YYEEEE. Trimming cost V 2 bases and J 10 bases, with 13 bases left between them. This CDR3 has 14 amino acids. CDR3 loop: CASSFGGGGSPLHF. In nucleotides, the CDR3 is TGTGCCAGCAGCTTCGGAGGGGGGGGGTCACCCCTCCACTTT. Combining the CDR3 with reference TRBV5-6 and TRBJ1-6 gives the whole variable domain DAGVTQSPTHLIKTRGQQVTLRCSPKSGHDTVSWYQQALGQGPQFIFQYYEEEERQRGNFPDRFSGHQFPNYSSELNVNALLLGDSALYLCASSFGGGGSPLHFGNGTRLTVT.

The chain recombines TRBV7-2 with TRBJ1-6; a possible D gene is TRBD1 (6 bases). Germline loops: CDR1 SGHTA, CDR2 FQGNSA. CDR3 length: 16 amino acids. Trimming pared 5 bases from V and 3 bases from J, leaving 14 bases between. CDR3 DNA sequence: TGTGCCAGCAGCCCACAGGGTTCTGGCTATAATTCACCCCTCCACTTT. This encodes CASSPQGSGYNSPLHF. Variable domain in full (rest from reference TRBV7-2 and TRBJ1-6): GAGVSQSPSNKVTEKGKDVELRCDPISGHTALYWYRQSLGQGLEFLIYFQGNSAPDKSGLPSDRFSAERTGGSVSTLTIQRTQQEDSAVYLCASSPQGSGYNSPLHFGNGTRLTVT.

A word on this clone: This may be a read error, as it is one base from a much larger clone. The chain links TRBV27 to TRBJ1-2; TRBD1 aligns across 7 bases. CDR3 length equals 14 residues. In germline, CDR1 is MNHEY, CDR2 SMNVEV (reference sequence). In nucleotides, the CDR3 is TGTACCAGCAGTTTACGGACAGGTTCCTATGGCTACACCTTC. Its translation is CTSSLRTGSYGYTF.